This entry is about one T cell receptor (beta chain). Using immunoSEQ multiplex PCR, the repertoire was profiled, and TCRdb retains in-frame clones only, with some absent. The table includes about 100,000 clones, 92% detected once. The data originate from a study of blood T cell repertoires in COVID-19. This CDR3 has 16 amino acids. Trimming pared 0 bases from V and 4 bases from J, leaving 13 bases between. Germline-derived CDR1 and CDR2 are SGDLS and YYNGEE. The chain uses TRBV9 and TRBJ2-2; D is undetermined. This clonotype was obtained from a man aged 65-85 years with acute or convalescent COVID-19. The sample taken for sequencing was peripheral blood. DNA for the CDR3: TGTGCCAGCAGCGTAGAGTTACAGATTCGCACCGGGGAGCTGTTTTTT. Its translation: CASSVELQIRTGELFF.